This note documents a single T cell receptor beta chain sequence. These data originate in a study of blood T cell repertoires in COVID-19. Study-wide background: The origin of the acute and convalescent COVID-19 samples was the United States, Italy and Spain. From T cells, B-cell-depleted T cells, or PBMCs came the material, which was cDNA or gDNA.

CDR1 and CDR2 (germline): SGHVS, FNYEAQ. V lost 3 bases, J lost 9 bases, and 11 bases stayed unmatched. The length of the CDR3 is 16 residues. Source study methods: Reference gene primer amplification gave estimated nucleated cell counts. Clones were read by immunoSEQ multiplex PCR, and TCRdb kept only the in-frame ones, dropping some. That table furnishes V, J and clone size, whereas the DNA furnished D and trimming. This table has over 150,000 clones, 60% to 80% appearing once. The origin of this receptor is a woman in her 70s with acute or convalescent COVID-19. Sequenced: peripheral blood. This rearrangement joins TRBV7-6 to TRBJ2-1; 10 bases match TRBD2. Here the CDR3 DNA reads TGTGCCAGCAGCTTCCTCGGACTAGCGGCCCTCGGTGAGCAGTTCTTC. This encodes CASSFLGLAALGEQFF.